These 15 T cell receptor beta chains share one sample of origin, sequenced in a study of blood T cell repertoires in COVID-19. Libraries were prepared by immunoSEQ multiplex PCR; TCRdb keeps only in-frame clonotypes and omits some of them. The table has 90,000 to 150,000 clones, more than 80% seen once; the top ten hold around 30%. Sequences were obtained from peripheral blood. These receptors were collected from a man between 65 and 85 years old with active or convalescent COVID-19.

V and J are TRBV19 and TRBJ2-1; 11 bases line up with TRBD2. The trim removed 3 bases at V and 10 bases at J, leaving 11 bases unmatched. The germline V gene encodes CDR1 LNHDA and CDR2 SQIVND (reference sequence). This CDR3 spans 16 amino acids. DNA for the CDR3: TGTGCCAGTAGTATCGGAACTAGCGGGAGTTTACGGGAGCAGTTCTTC. Translating gives CASSIGTSGSLREQFF.

This rearrangement joins TRBV19 to TRBJ2-3, with a tentative D call TRBD2 (5 bases). The V gene lost 2 bases and the J gene lost 0 bases, with 12 bases spanning the gap. The CDR3 consists of 16 residues. Germline lookup yields CDR1 LNHDA and CDR2 SQIVND (reference sequence). The CDR3 region has the DNA TGTGCCAGTAGTATAATCGCGGGTATTAGCACAGATACGCAGTATTTT. As protein: CASSIIAGISTDTQYF.

The sample holds a few counts of this clone. This sequence joins TRBV20-1 and TRBJ1-6, with 8 bases identical to TRBD1. The V and J ends lost 3 bases and 10 bases, in that order; junction bases with no gene match: 14. The CDR3 totals 16 residues. Germline V gene data show CDR1 as DFQATT and CDR2 as SNEGSKA (reference sequence). In DNA, the CDR3 is TGCAGTGCTAGTAAGGCTATGGGGACAGGAATCTCACCCCTCCACTTT. This encodes CSASKAMGTGISPLHF.

The rearrangement joins TRBV2 to TRBJ2-3; D perhaps matches TRBD2 (5 bases). The germline CDR1 and CDR2 sequences are SNHLY and FYNNEI. The CDR3 length is 15 residues. With 4 bases removed from V and 6 bases from J, the gap between germline ends came to 17 bases. This CDR3 reads CASSVGLASSDTQYF. The CDR3 DNA follows: TGTGCCAGCAGTGTCGGTCTAGCCTCGTCCGATACGCAGTATTTT.

V and J are TRBV12-3 or TRBV12-4 and TRBJ2-5; unclear D gene. This CDR3 spans 13 amino acids. CDR3: CASGVRSQETQYF. CDR3 coding DNA: TGTGCATCTGGTGTACGTAGCCAAGAGACCCAGTACTTC.

The chain joins TRBV28 to TRBJ1-5; TRBD1 agrees at 7 bases. Germline CDR1 reads MDHEN; CDR2 reads SYDVKM. The CDR3 contains 15 residues. The V and J ends lost 5 bases and 1 base, in that order; junction bases with no gene match: 5. The CDR3 DNA reads TGTGCCAGCAGTGTTGGGACAGCAAGCAATCAGCCCCAGCATTTT. This codes for CASSVGTASNQPQHF.

This chain connects TRBV10-3 to TRBJ1-1; 7 nucleotides match TRBD1. With 5 bases clipped from V and 3 bases from J, the junction kept 6 bases outside the gene matches. Germline CDR1 ENHRY, CDR2 SYGVKD. The CDR3 length is 14 residues. CDR3 nucleotides: TGTGCCATCAGTCTAAGGGGGCAGGACACTGAAGCTTTCTTT. Translating it yields CAISLRGQDTEAFF.

V and J are TRBV12-2 and TRBJ1-5; the table's D call, TRBD1, has no DNA check behind it. TRBV12-2 is a pseudogene locus. The CDR3 is 14 residues long. The CDR3 region is CASLLAGSNQPQHF. The CDR3 DNA reads TGTGCAAGTCTCTTGGCAGGGAGCAATCAGCCCCAGCATTTT.

CDR3 DNA: TGTGCCAGTATGAGTCCGCATAGCAATCAGCCCCAGCATTTT. It translates to CASMSPHSNQPQHF. The gene calls are TRBV19 and TRBJ1-5; D gene unclear. The CDR3 runs to 14 residues. Germline V gives CDR1 LNHDA, CDR2 SQIVND (reference sequence). Trimming stripped 7 bases from V and 0 bases from J, with 10 bases between.

The chain is built from TRBV7-6 and TRBJ2-2; 10 nucleotides align to TRBD2. The CDR3 loop spans 15 amino acids. The V gene's germline CDR1 is SGHVS and CDR2 FNYEAQ. After removal of 6 bases from V and 4 bases from J, the junction contained 5 bases not matched to a gene. Here the CDR3 reads CASSLAGATTGELFF. The CDR3 coding sequence is TGTGCCAGCAGTCTAGCGGGAGCAACCACCGGGGAGCTGTTTTTT.

As DNA, the CDR3 is TGTGCCAGCAGTGTTCGCGGGGGGGAGGCAGATACGCAGTATTTT. Its protein is CASSVRGGEADTQYF. The rearrangement joins TRBV27 to TRBJ2-3; TRBD2 matches at 9 bases. CDR1 is MNHEY and CDR2 is SMNVEV in the germline V gene (reference sequence). The CDR3 covers 15 residues. The junction had 7 bases not matched to a gene; V was cut back by 5 bases and J by 4 bases.

V is TRBV18 and J is TRBJ2-7, with TRBD2 matching 14 bases. There are 16 residues in the CDR3. Losses at the gene ends were 3 bases for V and 0 bases for J; bases not matched to a gene: 1. Germline CDR1 and CDR2: KGHSH and LQKENI. The CDR3 reads CASSPGTSGSSYEQYF. CDR3 coding DNA: TGTGCCAGCTCACCGGGGACTAGCGGGAGCTCCTACGAGCAGTACTTC.

The rearrangement uses TRBV5-1 and TRBJ2-5; tentative D call: TRBD1 (6 bases). Germline loops: CDR1 SGHRS, CDR2 YFSETQ. The CDR3 is 15 residues long. V was pared by 4 bases and J by 2 bases, with 15 bases between. CDR3 in DNA: TGCGCCAGCAGCCCGGGCCGGGACACTCAAGAGACCCAGTACTTC. It specifies CASSPGRDTQETQYF.

The chain is built from TRBV19 and TRBJ2-7; the match to TRBD2 covers 9 bases. CDR3 length: 16 amino acids. Germline values: CDR1 LNHDA, CDR2 SQIVND (reference sequence). V was clipped by 2 bases and J by 0 bases; unmatched bases: 5. The CDR3 here is CASSIRASGTSYEQYF. CDR3 in DNA: TGTGCCAGTAGTATACGTGCTAGCGGGACCTCCTACGAGCAGTACTTC.

The V call is TRBV6-5, the J call TRBJ1-1; no firm D call. The CDR3 length is 14 residues. The germline CDR1 and CDR2 sequences are MNHEY and SVGAGI. The V end lost 6 bases, the J end lost 5 bases, and 16 bases lay between the germline ends. CDR3 amino acids: CASRGDTPNTEAFF. The DNA of the CDR3 is TGTGCCAGCAGGGGAGACACCCCCAATACTGAAGCTTTCTTT.